This T cell receptor (beta chain) was recovered during a study of identical twins. This clonotype was seen a handful of times. Its specificity is unknown. Per the germline V gene, CDR1 is LNHDA and CDR2 is SQIVND (reference sequence). Trimming took off 1 base at V and 2 bases at J, with 7 bases between the two ends. CDR3 length equals 14 residues. General study points: For monozygotic twins, models underestimated out-of-frame TCR alpha sharing.

In every case, the donor was a healthy Caucasian. One entry per CDR3 protein, called by TCRdb with MiXCR from the 5' RACE reads. The table shows fewer than 900,000 distinct CDR3 sequences, with 15% to 20% occurring only once. These data are also associated with another study on T cells expressing NK-cell markers.

Sequencing was performed on PBMCs. The V gene is TRBV19, the J gene TRBJ2-3; D remains ambiguous. The origin of this receptor is a young woman in good health. This CDR3 reads CASSIGDNTDTQYF. As DNA, the CDR3 is TGTGCCAGTAGTATAGGGGATAACACAGATACGCAGTATTTT.